A selection of T cell receptor beta chains follows, all from one sample in a study of T cell responses to AZD1222 COVID-19 vaccine. Profiling relied on immunoSEQ multiplex PCR, and the TCRdb table lists in-frame clones only, not all of them. The sample includes about 180,000 clones, around 90% seen only once; the top ten take approximately 10%. Sequencing used peripheral blood, obtained 28 days after the second AZD1222 dose. The receptors originated from an adult who received the AZD1222 COVID-19 vaccine. CDR3s include the opening cysteine and the closing phenylalanine or tryptophan. A D gene is named only where the DNA matches it firmly. Clone size is not always given. Where it is, it says once, few, many or a class for expanded clones.

j_gene | d_gene | v_gene | abundance | CDR3nt | CDR3aa
TRBJ1-6 | TRBD1 | TRBV9 | once | TGTGCCAGCAGCGTAGACTGGACAGGCCTAAATTCACCCCTCCACTTT | CASSVDWTGLNSPLHF
TRBJ1-6 | . | TRBV4-2 | . | TGTGCCAGCAGCCCCAGGACAATTTCACCCCTCCACTTT | CASSPRTISPLHF
TRBJ1-3 | TRBD1 | TRBV18 | . | TGTGCCAGCTCGCAGGGGGCAAACACTGGAAACACCATATATTTT | CASSQGANTGNTIYF
TRBJ2-7 | TRBD1 | TRBV4-3 | . | TGCGCCAGCAGGCAAAGCTCGCTACAGGGGTACGAGCAGTACTTC | CASRQSSLQGYEQYF
TRBJ1-5 | . | TRBV19 | . | TGTGCCAGTAGTATGACCCCCCAGGGCAATCAGCCCCAGCATTTT | CASSMTPQGNQPQHF
TRBJ2-2 | . | TRBV5-4 | . | TGTGCCAGCAGCTTGGGGAGGGAAAACACCGGGGAGCTGTTTTTT | CASSLGRENTGELFF
TRBJ2-1 | . | TRBV19 | . | TGTGCCAGTAGCTGGGACCGAACCTACAATGAGCAGTTCTTC | CASSWDRTYNEQFF
TRBJ1-4 | TRBD1 | TRBV10-2 | . | TGCGCCACCATGGGGGGACAGGGGGTTGGTGGTGAAAAACTGTTTTTT | CATMGGQGVGGEKLFF
TRBJ2-3 | TRBD2 | TRBV5-1 | . | TGCGCCAGCAGCTTGATGGCGGGGGGTACAGATACGCAGTATTTT | CASSLMAGGTDTQYF
TRBJ1-1 | TRBD1 | TRBV19 | . | TGTGCCAGTAGGGCGGGACAGGGGGTAGACACTGAAGCTTTCTTT | CASRAGQGVDTEAFF
TRBJ2-5 | TRBD1 | TRBV5-6 | . | TGTGCCAGCAGTTACTCAGGGGGCGCTCGGGAGACCCAGTACTTC | CASSYSGGARETQYF
TRBJ2-1 | . | TRBV5-4 | . | TGTGCCAGCAGCGCGGGCCAGAGCTCCTACAATGAGCAGTTCTTC | CASSAGQSSYNEQFF
TRBJ1-5 | . | TRBV25-1 | . | TGTGCCAGCAGTAAATGGGGGGATCAGCCCCAGCATTTT | CASSKWGDQPQHF
TRBJ1-2 | TRBD1 | TRBV5-1 | . | TGCGCCAGCAGCTTGTTACAGGGGGTAGAAGGCTACACCTTC | CASSLLQGVEGYTF
TRBJ1-2 | . | TRBV3-1/TRBV3-2 | . | TGTGCCAGCAGCCAATTAAGCGTACAGGTCTCCGCCGGCTACACCTTC | CASSQLSVQVSAGYTF
TRBJ2-3 | . | TRBV5-1 | . | TGCGCCAGCAGCGGGGCCCGGGGCGCGTGGACAGATACGCAGTATTTT | CASSGARGAWTDTQYF
TRBJ2-1 | TRBD2 | TRBV11-2 | . | TGTGCCAGCAGTTACAGCGGGGGTCCCTACAATGAGCAGTTCTTC | CASSYSGGPYNEQFF
TRBJ2-3 | . | TRBV4-3 | . | TGCGCCAGCAGCCCGGGAATAATAAGCACAGATACGCAGTATTTT | CASSPGIISTDTQYF
TRBJ1-2 | TRBD1 | TRBV6-1 | . | TGTGCCAGCAGTGAATTGGGACAGGGAATCGCACAAAATGGCTACACCTTC | CASSELGQGIAQNGYTF
TRBJ2-7 | TRBD2 | TRBV11-2 | . | TGTGCCAGCAGCCGAACTTCCGGGACTAGCGGGGGAGTTCAGTACTTC | CASSRTSGTSGGVQYF